This T cell receptor (beta chain) is from a study of T cells in Graves' hyperthyroidism and ophthalmopathy. At the level of the study: At the time of initial diagnosis and before any treatment, peripheral blood was collected.

Study-level results: In the analysis, a 13 V-J model separated ophthalmopathy from stable hyperthyroidism. Most clonotypes that expanded in the thyroid above 0.001 also showed up in blood.

This CDR3 has 16 amino acids. CDR1 MNHEY and CDR2 SMNVEV come from the germline V gene (reference sequence). Unmatched junction bases numbered 3, after V lost 3 bases and J lost 1 base. As concerns this clonotype: The antigen is not known.

Researchers took RNA transcripts and amplified the TCR beta CDR3 regions from them. The TCR CDR3 first-round RT-PCR relied on the HTBI primer set. TCRdb re-derived calls from the multiplex PCR reads in MiXCR, one entry per CDR3 protein. The table records around 520,000 distinct CDR3 sequences, 11% to 15% of them present only once. Diagnosing involved the use of clinical symptoms, serum thyroxine and TRAb, thyroid ultrasound and orbital computed tomography. Specimen: blood. V and J are TRBV27 and TRBJ1-1, with 12 bases aligning to TRBD1. The receptor was derived from a woman aged 40 to 49 with Graves' hyperthyroidism. CDR3 residues: CASSFGTGGTNTEAFF. DNA for the CDR3: TGTGCCAGCAGTTTCGGGACAGGGGGCACGAACACTGAAGCTTTCTTT.